This TCR beta chain appears in the sequencing data of a study of shared clonotypes between healthy human individuals. Profiled with immunoSEQ multiplex PCR; TCRdb holds only in-frame clones, not every one. Here the sample spans about 2 million clones, less than 95% being singletons. CD45RO-negative cells were positively selected for CCR7, leaving out terminally differentiated effector memory CD45RA+ cells. The specimen sequenced was naive CD8+ T cells sorted from blood. The TCR sequence derives from a man between 18 and 29 years old in good health.

In nucleotides, the CDR3 is TGCGCCAGCAGCTCCATCGGCGGGGGAGGGATCTTTTTCGAATCAAACACTGAAGCTTTCTTT. Its translation: CASSSIGGGGIFFESNTEAFF. The rearrangement links TRBV5-1 to TRBJ1-1, with D tentatively TRBD1 (5 bases). The CDR3 loop spans 21 amino acids. Looked up from germline, CDR1 is SGHRS and CDR2 is YFSETQ. Between the trimmed V and J ends, which lost 3 bases and 2 bases, there was a span of 32 bases.